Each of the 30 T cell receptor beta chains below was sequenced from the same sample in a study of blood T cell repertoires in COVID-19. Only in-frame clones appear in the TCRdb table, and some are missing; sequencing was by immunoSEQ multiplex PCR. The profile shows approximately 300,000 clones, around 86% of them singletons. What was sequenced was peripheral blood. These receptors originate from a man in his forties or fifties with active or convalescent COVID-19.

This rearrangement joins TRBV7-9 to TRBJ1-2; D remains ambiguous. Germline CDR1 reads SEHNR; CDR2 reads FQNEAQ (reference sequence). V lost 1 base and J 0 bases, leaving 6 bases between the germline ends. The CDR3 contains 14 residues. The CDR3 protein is CASSLVLSNYGYTF. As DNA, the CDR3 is TGTGCCAGCAGCTTAGTACTCTCTAACTATGGCTACACCTTC.

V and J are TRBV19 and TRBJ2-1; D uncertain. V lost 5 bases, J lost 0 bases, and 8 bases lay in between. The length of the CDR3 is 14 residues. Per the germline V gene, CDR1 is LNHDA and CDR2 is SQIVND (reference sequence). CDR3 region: CASSQASSYNEQFF. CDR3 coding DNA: TGTGCCAGTAGTCAGGCCAGCTCCTACAATGAGCAGTTCTTC.

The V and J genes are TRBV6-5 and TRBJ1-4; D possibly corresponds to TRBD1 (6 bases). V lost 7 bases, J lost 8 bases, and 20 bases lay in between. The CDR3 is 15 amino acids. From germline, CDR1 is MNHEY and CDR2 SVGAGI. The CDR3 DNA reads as TGTGCCAGCAAAAACTCGCAGGTTCAGGGGGAAAAACTGTTTTTT. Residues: CASKNSQVQGEKLFF.

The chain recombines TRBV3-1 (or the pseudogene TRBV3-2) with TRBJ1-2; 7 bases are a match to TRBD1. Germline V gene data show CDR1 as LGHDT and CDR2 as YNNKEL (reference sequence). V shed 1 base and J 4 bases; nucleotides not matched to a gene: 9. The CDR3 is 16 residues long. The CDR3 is CASSQVGRQGGYGYTF. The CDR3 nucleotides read TGTGCCAGCAGCCAAGTGGGACGACAGGGAGGCTATGGCTACACCTTC.

The chain's CDR3 is CASTRTGQGGYGYTF. As DNA, the CDR3 is TGTGCCAGCACCCGCACCGGACAGGGAGGCTATGGCTACACCTTC. The rearrangement uses TRBV2 and TRBJ1-2, with TRBD1 matching over 8 bases. J was trimmed by 4 bases and V by 7 bases; bases with no gene match: 11. CDR1 is SNHLY and CDR2 is FYNNEI in the germline V gene. The CDR3 is 15 residues long.

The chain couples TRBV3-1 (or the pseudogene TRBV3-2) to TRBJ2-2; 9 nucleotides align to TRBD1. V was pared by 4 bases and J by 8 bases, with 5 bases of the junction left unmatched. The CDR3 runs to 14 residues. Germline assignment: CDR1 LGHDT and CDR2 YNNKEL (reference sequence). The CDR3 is CASSPLQGAGELFF. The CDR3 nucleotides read TGTGCCAGCAGCCCCCTACAGGGGGCGGGGGAGCTGTTTTTT.

This chain's CDR3 is CATSDLPGGELFF. In DNA, the CDR3 is TGTGCCACCAGTGATTTGCCCGGTGGGGAGCTGTTTTTT. The chain employs TRBV24-1 and TRBJ2-2; D is ambiguous. The germline CDR1 and CDR2 sequences are KGHDR and SFDVKD. V was pared by 0 bases and J by 8 bases, with 6 bases between. This CDR3 has 13 residues.

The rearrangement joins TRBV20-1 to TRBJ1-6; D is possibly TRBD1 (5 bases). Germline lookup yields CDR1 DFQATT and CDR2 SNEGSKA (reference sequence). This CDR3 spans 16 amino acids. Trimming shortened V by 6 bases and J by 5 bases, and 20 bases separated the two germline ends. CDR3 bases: TGCAGTGCAAGTATTCCCTTGGGACTTCATAATTCACCCCTCCACTTT. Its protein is CSASIPLGLHNSPLHF.

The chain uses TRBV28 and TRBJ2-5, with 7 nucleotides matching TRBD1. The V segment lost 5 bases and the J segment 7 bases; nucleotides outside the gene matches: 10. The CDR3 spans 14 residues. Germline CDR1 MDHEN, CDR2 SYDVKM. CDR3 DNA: TGTGCCAGCAGTCCCGGGACAGCAAGAGGGACCCAGTACTTC. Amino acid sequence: CASSPGTARGTQYF.

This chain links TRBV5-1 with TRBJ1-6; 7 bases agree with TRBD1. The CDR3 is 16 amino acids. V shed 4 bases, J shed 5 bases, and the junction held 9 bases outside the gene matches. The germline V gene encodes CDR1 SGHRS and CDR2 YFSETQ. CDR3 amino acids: CASSSTGDRDNSPLHF. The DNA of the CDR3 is TGCGCCAGCAGCAGTACAGGGGACCGCGATAATTCACCCCTCCACTTT.

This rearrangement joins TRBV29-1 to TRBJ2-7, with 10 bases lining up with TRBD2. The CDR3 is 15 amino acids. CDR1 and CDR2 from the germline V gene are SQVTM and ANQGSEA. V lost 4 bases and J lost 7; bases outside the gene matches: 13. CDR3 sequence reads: CSVAGGTSDSREQYF. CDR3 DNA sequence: TGCAGCGTTGCCGGGGGGACTAGCGACAGCAGGGAGCAGTACTTC.

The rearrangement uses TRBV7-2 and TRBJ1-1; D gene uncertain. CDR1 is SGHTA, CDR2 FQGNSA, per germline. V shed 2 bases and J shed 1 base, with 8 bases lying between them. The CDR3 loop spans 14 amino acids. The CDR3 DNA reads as TGTGCCAGCAGCTTATTTTTCAAGAACACTGAAGCTTTCTTT. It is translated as CASSLFFKNTEAFF.

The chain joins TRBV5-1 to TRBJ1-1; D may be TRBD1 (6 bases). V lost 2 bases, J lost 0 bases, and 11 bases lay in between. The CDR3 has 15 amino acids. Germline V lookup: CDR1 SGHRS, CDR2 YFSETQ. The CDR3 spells CASSFLQGVNTEAFF. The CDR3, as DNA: TGCGCCAGCAGCTTCTTACAGGGAGTGAACACTGAAGCTTTCTTT.

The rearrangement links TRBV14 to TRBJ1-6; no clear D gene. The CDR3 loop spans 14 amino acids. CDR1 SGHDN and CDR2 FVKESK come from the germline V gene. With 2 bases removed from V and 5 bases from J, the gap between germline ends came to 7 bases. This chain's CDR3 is CASSQNNNNSPLHF. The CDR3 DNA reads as TGTGCCAGCAGCCAAAACAATAATAATTCACCCCTCCACTTT.

In DNA form, the CDR3 reads TGTGCCAGCAGGGGACAGGGAGCCTACTCCTACGAGCAGTACTTC. Translated, it gives CASRGQGAYSYEQYF. The chain has TRBV6-6 and TRBJ2-7, with 9 positions matching TRBD1. The CDR3 runs to 15 residues. Germline CDR1 and CDR2: MNHNY and SVGAGI (reference sequence). V lost 6 bases, J lost 0 bases, and 6 bases stayed unmatched.

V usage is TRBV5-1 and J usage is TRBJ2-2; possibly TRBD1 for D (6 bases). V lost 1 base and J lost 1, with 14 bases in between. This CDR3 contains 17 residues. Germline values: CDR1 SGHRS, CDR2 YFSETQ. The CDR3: CASSLYGLRGNTGELFF. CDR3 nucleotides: TGCGCCAGCAGCTTGTACGGCCTCAGGGGGAACACCGGGGAGCTGTTTTTT.

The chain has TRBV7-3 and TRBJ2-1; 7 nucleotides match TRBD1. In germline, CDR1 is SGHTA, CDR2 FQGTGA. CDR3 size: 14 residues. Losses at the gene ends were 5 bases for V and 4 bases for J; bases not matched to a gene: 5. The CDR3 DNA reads TGTGCCAGCAGCCGGGACAGCACTTACAATGAGCAGTTCTTC. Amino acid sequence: CASSRDSTYNEQFF.

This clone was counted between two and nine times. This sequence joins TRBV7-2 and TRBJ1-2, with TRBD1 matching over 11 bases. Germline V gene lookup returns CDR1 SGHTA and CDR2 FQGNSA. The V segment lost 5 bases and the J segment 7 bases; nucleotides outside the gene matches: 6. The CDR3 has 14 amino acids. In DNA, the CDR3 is TGTGCCAGCAGCAAGGGACAGGGGGGCGGTGGCTACACCTTC. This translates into CASSKGQGGGGYTF.

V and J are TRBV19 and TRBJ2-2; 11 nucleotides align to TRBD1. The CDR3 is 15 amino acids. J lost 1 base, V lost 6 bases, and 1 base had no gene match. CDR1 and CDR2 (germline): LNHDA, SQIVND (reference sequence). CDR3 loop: CASRDRGLNTGELFF. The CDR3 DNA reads TGTGCCAGTAGGGACAGGGGGCTGAACACCGGGGAGCTGTTTTTT.

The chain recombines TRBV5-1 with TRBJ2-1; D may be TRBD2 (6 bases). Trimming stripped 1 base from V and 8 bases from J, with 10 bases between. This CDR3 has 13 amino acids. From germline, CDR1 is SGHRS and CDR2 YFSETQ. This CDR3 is CASSLSSDHEQFF. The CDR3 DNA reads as TGCGCCAGCAGCTTGTCTAGCGACCATGAGCAGTTCTTC.

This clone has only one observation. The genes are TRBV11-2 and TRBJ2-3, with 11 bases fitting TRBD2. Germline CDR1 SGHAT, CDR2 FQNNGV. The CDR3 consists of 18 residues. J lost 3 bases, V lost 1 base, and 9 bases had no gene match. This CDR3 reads CASSLGASGGPWTDTQYF. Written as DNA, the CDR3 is TGTGCCAGCAGCTTAGGGGCTAGCGGGGGGCCCTGGACAGATACGCAGTATTTT.

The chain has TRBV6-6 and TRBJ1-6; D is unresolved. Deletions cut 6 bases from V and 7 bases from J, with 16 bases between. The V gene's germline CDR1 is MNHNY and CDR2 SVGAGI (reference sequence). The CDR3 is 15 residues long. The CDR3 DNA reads TGTGCCAGCAGAATAGCCACCGCGGCGAATTCACCCCTCCACTTT. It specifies CASRIATAANSPLHF.

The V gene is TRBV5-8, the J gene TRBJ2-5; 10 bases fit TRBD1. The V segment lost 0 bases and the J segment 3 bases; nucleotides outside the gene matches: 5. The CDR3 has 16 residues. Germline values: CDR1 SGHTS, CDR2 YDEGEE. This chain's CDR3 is CASSLGDRGVKETQYF. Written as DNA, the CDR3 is TGTGCCAGCAGCTTGGGGGACAGGGGAGTGAAAGAGACCCAGTACTTC.

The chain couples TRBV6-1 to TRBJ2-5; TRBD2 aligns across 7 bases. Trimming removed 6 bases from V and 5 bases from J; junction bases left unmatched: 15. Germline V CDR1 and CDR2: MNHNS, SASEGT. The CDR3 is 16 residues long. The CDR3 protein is CASSEYGGGDKETQYF. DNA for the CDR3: TGTGCCAGCAGCGAATATGGGGGAGGGGATAAGGAGACCCAGTACTTC.

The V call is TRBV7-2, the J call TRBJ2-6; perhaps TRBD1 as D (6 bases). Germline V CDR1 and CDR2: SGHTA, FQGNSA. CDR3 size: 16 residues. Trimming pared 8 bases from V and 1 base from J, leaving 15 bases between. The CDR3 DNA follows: TGTGCCAGCGGGGCAGGGGTGATTTCTGGGGCCAACGTCCTGACTTTC. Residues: CASGAGVISGANVLTF.

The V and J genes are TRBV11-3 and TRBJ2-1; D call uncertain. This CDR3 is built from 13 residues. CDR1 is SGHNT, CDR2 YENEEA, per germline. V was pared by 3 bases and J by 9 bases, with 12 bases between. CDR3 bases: TGTGCCAGCAGCTTCTCCGAGTTTGGTGAGCAGTTCTTC. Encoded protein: CASSFSEFGEQFF. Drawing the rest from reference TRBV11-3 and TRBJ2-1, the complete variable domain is EAGVVQSPRYKIIEKKQPVAFWCNPISGHNTLYWYLQNLGQGPELLIRYENEEAVDDSQLPKDRFSAERLKGVDSTLKIQPAELGDSAVYLCASSFSEFGEQFFGPGTRLTVL.

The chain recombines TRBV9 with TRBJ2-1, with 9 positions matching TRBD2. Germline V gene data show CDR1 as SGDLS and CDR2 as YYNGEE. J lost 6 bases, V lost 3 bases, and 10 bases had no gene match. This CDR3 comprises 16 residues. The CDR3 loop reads CASSAIAGGPFNEQFF. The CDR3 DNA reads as TGTGCCAGCAGCGCCATCGCGGGGGGGCCGTTCAATGAGCAGTTCTTC.

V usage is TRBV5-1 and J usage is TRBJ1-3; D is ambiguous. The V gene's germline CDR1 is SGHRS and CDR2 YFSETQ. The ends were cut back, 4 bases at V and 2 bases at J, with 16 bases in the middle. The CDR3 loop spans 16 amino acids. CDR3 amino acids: CASSPGASGAGNTIYF. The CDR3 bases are TGCGCCAGCAGCCCGGGTGCCTCCGGGGCTGGAAACACCATATATTTT.

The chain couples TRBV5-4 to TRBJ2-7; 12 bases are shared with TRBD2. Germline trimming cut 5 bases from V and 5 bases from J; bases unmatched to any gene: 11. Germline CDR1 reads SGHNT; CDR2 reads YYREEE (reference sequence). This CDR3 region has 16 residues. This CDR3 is CASSSGLAGSLDEQYF. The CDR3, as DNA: TGTGCCAGCAGTTCCGGACTAGCGGGGAGTTTGGACGAGCAGTACTTC.

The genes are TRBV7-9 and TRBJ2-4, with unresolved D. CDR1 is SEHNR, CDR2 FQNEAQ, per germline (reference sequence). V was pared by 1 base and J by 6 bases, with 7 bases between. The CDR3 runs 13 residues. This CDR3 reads CASSLGALNIQYF. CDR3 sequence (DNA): TGTGCCAGCAGCTTAGGGGCCCTAAACATTCAGTACTTC.